This record covers a single T cell receptor beta chain. The antigen is unknown. Germline CDR1 is SNHLY and CDR2 is FYNNEI. The CDR3 is made up of 15 amino acids. Trimming pared 2 bases from V and 2 bases from J, leaving 7 bases between. The healthy adult donors were HIV-negative and reported no recent acute infections or vaccinations. Only Caucasian adults living in Nashville, Tennessee made up the donor group. The source of the sample is a study of shared clonotypes between healthy human individuals. Evenly divided among several immunoSEQ plates was the genomic DNA of each subset. Here immunoSEQ multiplex PCR was the method, and the copy in TCRdb shows in-frame clones only, minus some. The sample shows over 1.4 million clones, around 97% of them seen only once. General study results and limits: When naive CD4 clonotypes were compared across a few donors, approximately 5% were shared.

Input material: naive CD4+ T cells sorted from blood. The subset denotes: CD45RA+ positively selected. The chain carries TRBV2 and TRBJ2-6; possible D gene TRBD1, 5 bases. This receptor was identified in a man aged 30 to 39 in good health. CDR3 loop: CASSEIGAGANVLTF. CDR3 DNA sequence: TGTGCCAGCAGTGAAATAGGGGCTGGGGCCAACGTCCTGACTTTC.